One and the same sample provided the 21 T cell receptor beta chains below, sequenced in a study of immune evolution from preneoplasia to lung adenocarcinoma. The repertoire was sequenced with immunoSEQ multiplex PCR; TCRdb's copy has only in-frame clones and lacks some. The table lists about 8,000 clones, around 76% of them singletons. The source material was FFPE minimally invasive lung adenocarcinoma tissue. The receptors originated from a person aged 70 to 79 with lung adenocarcinoma.

V is TRBV11-2 and J is TRBJ2-7, with D maybe TRBD1 (6 bases). V shed 1 base and J shed 6 bases, with 16 bases lying between them. Germline-derived CDR1 and CDR2 are SGHAT and FQNNGV. The length of the CDR3 is 15 residues. The CDR3 coding sequence is TGTGCCAGCAGCTTAGGAGAGACAGGCGTTTTCGAGCAGTACTTC. This translates into CASSLGETGVFEQYF.

V gene TRBV18 combines with J gene TRBJ1-1, with TRBD1 identical over 10 bases. This CDR3 has 16 amino acids. J gave up 3 bases and V 0 bases, and 4 bases lay outside the gene matches. The germline V gene has CDR1 KGHSH and CDR2 LQKENI. The CDR3 spells CASSPPGGTGDTEAFF. In nucleotides, the CDR3 is TGTGCCAGCTCACCACCCGGCGGGACAGGGGACACTGAAGCTTTCTTT. Full variable domain (remainder filled in from reference TRBV18 and TRBJ1-1): NAGVMQNPRHLVRRRGQEARLRCSPMKGHSHVYWYRQLPEEGLKFMVYLQKENIIDESGMPKERFSAEFPKEGPSILRIQQVVRGDSAAYFCASSPPGGTGDTEAFFGQGTRLTVV.

This sequence joins TRBV5-1 and TRBJ2-2; no definite D call. The CDR3 extends over 14 amino acids. CDR1 and CDR2 from the germline V gene are SGHRS and YFSETQ. Trimming pared 3 bases from V and 7 bases from J, leaving 13 bases between. The CDR3, as DNA: TGCGCCAGCAGCTCACAAACGACGCACGGGGAGCTGTTTTTT. Residues: CASSSQTTHGELFF.

The J gene is TRBJ2-3, the V gene TRBV5-4; possible D gene TRBD2, 6 bases. This CDR3 is built from 15 residues. Germline V lookup: CDR1 SGHNT, CDR2 YYREEE (reference sequence). With 3 bases removed from V and 5 bases from J, the gap between germline ends came to 16 bases. The CDR3 bases are TGTGCCAGCAGCTCCCGACTAGGCGGGGAAGATACGCAGTATTTT. Protein: CASSSRLGGEDTQYF.

The V and J genes are TRBV5-6 and TRBJ2-7; TRBD1 aligns across 7 bases. The J segment lost 3 bases and the V segment lost 5 bases, leaving 5 bases of the junction unmatched. Germline V CDR1 and CDR2: SGHDT, YYEEEE. This CDR3 comprises 13 residues. CDR3 nucleotides: TGTGCCAGCAGGAAGACAGGGCTCTACGAGCAGTACTTC. It is translated as CASRKTGLYEQYF.

The rearrangement joins TRBV28 to TRBJ1-1, with a weak D call TRBD1 (6 bases). Trimming took 4 bases from V and 7 from J, leaving 13 bases between them. This CDR3 is built from 13 residues. CDR1 and CDR2 (germline): MDHEN, SYDVKM. The CDR3, as DNA: TGTGCCAGCAGTTCCAGGGGCCAGATTGAAGCTTTCTTT. It codes for CASSSRGQIEAFF.

The chain couples TRBV5-4 to TRBJ1-1; D unresolved. Looked up from germline, CDR1 is SGHNT and CDR2 is YYREEE (reference sequence). The ends were cut back, 1 base at V and 1 base at J, with 5 bases in the middle. The CDR3 contains 13 residues. The CDR3 DNA reads as TGTGCCAGCAGCTTGTCCCGGAACACTGAAGCTTTCTTT. This encodes CASSLSRNTEAFF.

This chain uses TRBV9 with TRBJ1-2, with 10 bases matching TRBD1. Germline CDR1 and CDR2: SGDLS and YYNGEE. After removal of 4 bases from V and 3 bases from J, the junction contained 6 bases not matched to a gene. The CDR3 totals 15 residues. CDR3 sequence: CASSPPGTGDYGYTF. CDR3 nucleotide sequence: TGTGCCAGCAGCCCTCCCGGGACAGGGGACTATGGCTACACCTTC. Complete variable domain (other parts from reference TRBV9 and TRBJ1-2): DSGVTQTPKHLITATGQRVTLRCSPRSGDLSVYWYQQSLDQGLQFLIQYYNGEERAKGNILERFSAQQFPDLHSELNLSSLELGDSALYFCASSPPGTGDYGYTFGSGTRLTVV.

This rearrangement joins TRBV5-1 to TRBJ1-6; D may be TRBD1 (6 bases). Germline CDR1 SGHRS, CDR2 YFSETQ. The ends were cut back, 0 bases at V and 4 bases at J, with 11 bases in the middle. The CDR3 extends over 16 amino acids. The CDR3 loop reads CASSLDAGHYNSPLHF. CDR3 sequence (DNA): TGCGCCAGCAGCTTGGATGCGGGACATTATAATTCACCCCTCCACTTT. The whole variable domain, filled in from reference TRBV5-1 and TRBJ1-6, reads KAGVTQTPRYLIKTRGQQVTLSCSPISGHRSVSWYQQTPGQGLQFLFEYFSETQRNKGNFPGRFSGRQFSNSRSEMNVSTLELGDSALYLCASSLDAGHYNSPLHFGNGTRLTVT.

The table lists this clone with a count of one. The chain uses TRBV6-4 and TRBJ2-1; tentatively, D is TRBD1 or TRBD2 (5 bases each). The CDR3 spans 14 residues. The germline V gene encodes CDR1 MRHNA and CDR2 SNTAGT. V dropped 5 bases and J dropped 4 bases, with 12 bases sitting between them. The CDR3 DNA reads as TGTGCCAGCAGTCCCTCGGGGCTGTACAATGAGCAGTTCTTC. This encodes CASSPSGLYNEQFF.

This clone was counted a single time. This chain uses TRBV2 with TRBJ2-3, with D maybe TRBD2 (5 bases). The CDR3 is 12 residues long. V was shortened by 6 bases and J by 1 base, with 5 bases between the two germline ends. The V gene's germline CDR1 is SNHLY and CDR2 FYNNEI. The CDR3 coding sequence is TGTGCCAGCAGGAGGGGCACAGATACGCAGTATTTT. This translates into CASRRGTDTQYF.

The J gene is TRBJ2-1, the V gene TRBV5-8; TRBD2 might be the D (6 bases). Germline lookup yields CDR1 SGHTS and CDR2 YDEGEE. CDR3 length: 15 residues. V shed 2 bases and J shed 1 base, with 10 bases lying between them. DNA for the CDR3: TGTGCCAGCAGCTTAACGGGAGCGTCCTACAATGAGCAGTTCTTC. It codes for CASSLTGASYNEQFF.

The CDR3 DNA follows: TGTGCCAGCAGTACCGGGACCGCAACAGAGCAGTACTTC. Its translation is CASSTGTATEQYF. The chain recombines TRBV6-5 with TRBJ2-7; either TRBD1 or TRBD2 may supply D (5 bases each). The V gene's germline CDR1 is MNHEY and CDR2 SVGAGI. Deletions cut 5 bases from V and 7 bases from J, with 15 bases between. This CDR3 region has 13 residues.

The rearrangement links TRBV5-1 to TRBJ2-7; perhaps TRBD1 as D (6 bases). Trimming stripped 1 base from V and 4 bases from J, with 12 bases between. CDR3 length: 14 amino acids. The V gene's germline CDR1 is SGHRS and CDR2 YFSETQ. The CDR3 reads CASSLSGATYEQYF. In DNA form, the CDR3 reads TGCGCCAGCAGCTTGTCAGGGGCGACTTACGAGCAGTACTTC.

The chain carries TRBV27 and TRBJ1-5; TRBD1 might be the D (6 bases). Germline V gives CDR1 MNHEY, CDR2 SMNVEV (reference sequence). Deletions cut 6 bases from V and 4 bases from J, with 19 bases between. The CDR3 extends over 16 amino acids. The chain's CDR3 is CASSRTRGGGNQPQHF. For the CDR3, the DNA is TGTGCCAGCAGCCGGACGCGGGGAGGGGGGAATCAGCCCCAGCATTTT.

The V gene is TRBV7-9, the J gene TRBJ1-1; unclear D gene. The germline V and J ends were trimmed by 2 bases and 6 bases, with 7 bases remaining between them. Germline V gene lookup returns CDR1 SEHNR and CDR2 FQNEAQ (reference sequence). This CDR3 contains 12 residues. CDR3 nucleotide sequence: TGTGCCAGCAGCTTATATAGCTCTGAAGCTTTCTTT. As protein: CASSLYSSEAFF. Drawing the rest from reference TRBV7-9 and TRBJ1-1, the complete variable domain is DTGVSQNPRHKITKRGQNVTFRCDPISEHNRLYWYRQTLGQGPEFLTYFQNEAQLEKSRLLSDRFSAERPKGSFSTLEIQRTEQGDSAMYLCASSLYSSEAFFGQGTRLTVV.

The gene calls are TRBV4-1 and TRBJ2-7, with D possibly TRBD1 on 6 matching bases. Between the trimmed V and J ends, which lost 1 base and 2 bases, there was a span of 18 bases. The V gene's germline CDR1 is MGHRA and CDR2 YSYEKL. There are 17 residues in the CDR3. In DNA, the CDR3 is TGCGCCAGCAGCCAAGGTCTCGCAGCAGGGGTACCCTACGAGCAGTACTTC. This translates into CASSQGLAAGVPYEQYF.

In DNA, the CDR3 is TGTGCCAGCAGTTACACCAGGAGGAACACCGGGGAGCTGTTTTTT. This translates into CASSYTRRNTGELFF. The chain uses TRBV6-5 and TRBJ2-2; D ambiguous. The CDR3 extends over 15 amino acids. V gave up 2 bases and J gave up 1 base, with 8 bases separating them. Germline-derived CDR1 and CDR2 are MNHEY and SVGAGI.

The J gene is TRBJ1-5, the V gene TRBV19; D call uncertain. Looked up from germline, CDR1 is LNHDA and CDR2 is SQIVND (reference sequence). CDR3 length equals 17 residues. Between the trimmed V and J ends, which lost 3 bases and 3 bases, there was a span of 18 bases. As DNA, the CDR3 is TGTGCCAGTAGTATGGTGGACCCTCTGAGGTACAATCAGCCCCAGCATTTT. Residues: CASSMVDPLRYNQPQHF.

This clone was observed a few times. In DNA, the CDR3 is TGTGCCAGTAGTATTCTGACAGGATCGGTTAGCAATCAGCCCCAGCATTTT. It encodes CASSILTGSVSNQPQHF. The gene calls are TRBV19 and TRBJ1-5; D may be TRBD1 (6 bases). Trimming took off 3 bases at V and 0 bases at J, with 15 bases between the two ends. The germline gives CDR1 LNHDA, CDR2 SQIVND (reference sequence). CDR3 length: 17 residues.

The V gene is TRBV2, the J gene TRBJ2-6, with a tentative D call TRBD1 (5 bases). Per germline, CDR1 SNHLY and CDR2 FYNNEI. The V end was cut by 6 bases, the J end by 0 bases, with 9 bases between. The CDR3 runs to 15 residues. CDR3 residues: CASSREPSGANVLTF. The CDR3 coding sequence is TGTGCCAGCAGCAGGGAACCCTCTGGGGCCAACGTCCTGACTTTC.